This T cell receptor (beta chain) was obtained from a study of identical twins. This clonotype was counted a few times. TCRdb reprocessed the 5' RACE reads via MiXCR and lists one record per CDR3 protein. The sample records around 550,000 distinct CDR3 sequences, 12% to 15% being singletons. Trimming at V came to 6 bases and at J to 6 bases, leaving 5 bases not matched to a gene. The germline gives CDR1 DFQATT, CDR2 SNEGSKA (reference sequence). This CDR3 spans 11 amino acids. The same sample was also used in a study of yellow fever vaccine responses in identical twins.

Sequencing input: CD4+ T cells sorted from blood. The sequence was collected from a woman aged 18 to 35 in good health. The chain combines TRBV20-1 with TRBJ2-7, with TRBD1 matching over 7 bases. CDR3 in DNA: TGCAGTGCGAAACAGGGGTCCGAGCAGTACGTC. This codes for CSAKQGSEQYV.